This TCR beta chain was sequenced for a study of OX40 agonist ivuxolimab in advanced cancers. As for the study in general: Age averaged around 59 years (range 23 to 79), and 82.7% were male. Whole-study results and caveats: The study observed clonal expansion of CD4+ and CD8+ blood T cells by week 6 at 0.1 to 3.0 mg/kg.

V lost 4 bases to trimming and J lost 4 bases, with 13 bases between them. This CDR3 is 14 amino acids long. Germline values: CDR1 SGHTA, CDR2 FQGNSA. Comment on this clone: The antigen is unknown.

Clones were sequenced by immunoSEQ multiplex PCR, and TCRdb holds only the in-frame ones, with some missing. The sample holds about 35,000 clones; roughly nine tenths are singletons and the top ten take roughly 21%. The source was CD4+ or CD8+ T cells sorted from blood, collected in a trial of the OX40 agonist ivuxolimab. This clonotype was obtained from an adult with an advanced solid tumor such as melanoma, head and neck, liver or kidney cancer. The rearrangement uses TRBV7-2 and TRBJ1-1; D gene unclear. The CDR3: CASSSEGRGTEAFF. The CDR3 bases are TGTGCCAGCAGCTCGGAAGGCCGGGGCACTGAAGCTTTCTTT.